These 6 T cell receptor beta chains share one sample of origin, sequenced in a study of tumor and adjacent non-tumor tissue in lung cancer. RNA was extracted from bulk tissue without any cell sorting. TCRbeta libraries were built with three rounds of nested PCR, modified from ARM-PCR. Each CDR3 protein gets one entry after TCRdb re-called the multiplex PCR reads with MiXCR. This table has 69,000 or so distinct CDR3 sequences, around four fifths appearing once. Material for sequencing was lung tumor tissue. The receptor source for this set is a man aged 60 to 75 with non-small cell lung cancer.

This clonotype was seen at least ten times. This chain links TRBV20-1 with TRBJ1-5, with D perhaps matching TRBD1 (5 bases). The CDR3 spans 13 residues. Per germline, CDR1 DFQATT and CDR2 SNEGSKA (reference sequence). V shed 5 bases and J shed 5 bases, with 13 bases lying between them. CDR3 in amino acids: CSAPQGRDQPQHF. The CDR3 region has the DNA TGCAGTGCTCCCCAAGGCAGGGATCAGCCCCAGCATTTT.

Comments on this clonotype: A much larger clone lies one base from this, so it may be a read error. This chain connects TRBV5-1 to TRBJ2-6; D perhaps matches TRBD1 (6 bases). This CDR3 comprises 17 residues. CDR1 and CDR2 from the germline V gene are SGHRS and YFSETQ. CDR3 sequence reads: CASSLNRAPSGSNVLTF. CDR3 coding DNA: TGCGCCAGCAGCTTGAACAGGGCGCCATCTGGGTCCAACGTCCTGACTTTC. Full variable domain (remainder filled in from reference TRBV5-1 and TRBJ2-6): KAGVTQTPRYLIKTRGQQVTLSCSPISGHRSVSWYQQTPGQGLQFLFEYFSETQRNKGNFPGRFSGRQFSNSRSEMNVSTLELGDSALYLCASSLNRAPSGSNVLTFGAGSRLTVL.

This chain uses TRBV7-8 with TRBJ2-1, with 12 bases that match TRBD2. With 5 bases clipped from V and 9 bases from J, the junction kept 14 bases outside the gene matches. This CDR3 has 17 residues. Germline lookup yields CDR1 SGHVS and CDR2 FQNEAQ. The CDR3 here is CASSQGNPTSGRSEQFF. CDR3 bases: TGTGCCAGCAGCCAAGGTAACCCGACTAGCGGGAGAAGTGAGCAGTTCTTC.

To note about this clonotype: A junction boundary mismatches the germline segment, possibly from a read error. The chain carries TRBV20-1 and TRBJ1-5; possibly TRBD1 for D (6 bases). Germline assignment: CDR1 DFQATT and CDR2 SNEGSKA (reference sequence). The CDR3 runs to 17 residues. The CDR3 region has the DNA TGCAATGCTAGAGGACAGTATCGGCCAGCCGTTAATCAGCCCCAGCATTTT. Its translation: CNARGQYRPAVNQPQHF.

This clonotype came up many times. The J gene is TRBJ2-1, the V gene TRBV20-1; the D gene is possibly TRBD1 (6 bases). Looked up from germline, CDR1 is DFQATT and CDR2 is SNEGSKA (reference sequence). CDR3 length: 14 residues. Trimming stripped 3 bases from V and 1 base from J, with 10 bases between. This chain's CDR3 is CSASSRGSYNEQFF. The CDR3 region has the DNA TGCAGTGCTAGTTCCAGGGGTTCCTACAATGAGCAGTTCTTC.

This clonotype occurred a few times. Being one base from a much bigger clone, this may be a read error. The V gene is TRBV10-2, the J gene TRBJ2-1; 12 bases map to TRBD2. The CDR3 contains 18 residues. CDR1 is WSHSY and CDR2 is SAAADI in the germline V gene. Losses at the gene ends were 6 bases for V and 8 bases for J; bases not matched to a gene: 17. The CDR3 spells CASSAQELAGGHRDEQFF. The CDR3 bases are TGCGCCAGCAGCGCCCAGGAGCTAGCGGGAGGGCATAGGGATGAGCAGTTCTTC.